The T cell receptor (beta chain) described here comes from a study of blood T cells in healthy people across ages. In the case of this clonotype: Its antigen is not known.

Combining a sample-barcoded 5' primer with a J-beta primer mix, a second PCR ran for roughly 7 to 12 cycles. Each cDNA molecule was tagged by a template-switch adaptor with 12 random nucleotides. TCRdb independently ran MiXCR on the 5' RACE reads; one entry per CDR3 protein. The sample has around 500,000 distinct CDR3 sequences, roughly 43% seen once. Trimming took off 8 bases at V and 5 bases at J, with 15 bases between the two ends. CDR1 MNHNY and CDR2 SVGAGI come from the germline V gene (reference sequence). The CDR3 extends over 13 amino acids. The study's findings and limits: It was the long-lived donors that had more naive CD4+ cells and higher diversity than aged donors.

V gene TRBV6-6 combines with J gene TRBJ1-2; no clear D gene. The origin of this receptor is a man of 80 years or more in good health. The sample comprised blood. CDR3: CASRVGIGYGYTF. The CDR3 DNA reads as TGTGCCAGCCGAGTGGGGATTGGATATGGCTACACCTTC.